Listed below are T cell receptor beta chains from one sample, sequenced in a study of regulatory T cells in long-lasting Graves disease. Via MiXCR, TCRdb re-called the multiplex PCR reads, giving one row per CDR3 protein. Altogether hundreds of thousands of distinct CDR3 sequences are present, about a sixth being singletons, with the ten largest covering roughly 27%. The data were also submitted as part of a second study, on T cells in Graves' hyperthyroidism and ophthalmopathy.

Source: peripheral blood mononuclear cells (PBMCs), taken at new diagnosis, from a patient treated with antithyroid drugs. The receptors were gathered from a middle-aged man with Graves disease. CDR3s include the opening cysteine and the closing phenylalanine or tryptophan. Each record gives: J gene, V gene, clone size, D gene, CDR3 DNA, CDR3 protein. The D gene is left open where the match is weak. Size is stated for part of the rows, as once, few or many counts, or as a class when the clone is expanded.

TRBJ2-3,TRBV5-6,many,-,TGTGCCAGCAGCTTGAACGGGGGCACAGATACGCAGTATTTT,CASSLNGGTDTQYF
TRBJ2-3,TRBV20-1,many,TRBD2,TGCAGTGCTAGCCGGCTAGCGGGGGGAAACACAGATACGCAGTATTTT,CSASRLAGGNTDTQYF
TRBJ2-2,TRBV12-3/TRBV12-4,-,TRBD2,TGTGCCAGCAGTTTCCTAGCGGCCGGGGAGCTGTTTTTT,CASSFLAAGELFF
TRBJ2-3,TRBV5-1,few,TRBD2,TGCGCCAGCAGCACCAGGGGACTAGCGGGGGGCTGGACAGATACGCAGTATTTT,CASSTRGLAGGWTDTQYF
TRBJ2-3,TRBV28,many,-,TGTGCCAGCAGTTTAAGCGATAGCACAGATACGCAGTATTTT,CASSLSDSTDTQYF
TRBJ2-5,TRBV3-1,few,TRBD2,TGTGCCAGCAGCCAATATAAGCGGGGGGGCAGTTTTACGGAGACCCAGTACTTC,CASSQYKRGGSFTETQYF
TRBJ1-4,TRBV18,many,-,TGTGCCAGCTCACCACCGGGCGCGAGGGAAAAACTGTTTTTT,CASSPPGAREKLFF
TRBJ2-1,TRBV5-6,many,-,TGTGCCAGCAGCTTGGTTTTTATCTCGTACAATGAGCAGTTCTTC,CASSLVFISYNEQFF
TRBJ1-1,TRBV20-1,many,TRBD1,TGCAGCGCCAGGGACAGAGCTACCTCAGAAGCTTTCTTT,CSARDRATSEAFF
TRBJ2-1,TRBV7-9,many,-,TGTGCCAGCAGCAGAAAAGAAAATCCCAATGAGCAGTTCTTC,CASSRKENPNEQFF